The 24 T cell receptor beta chains reported below all come from one sample, sequenced in a study of T cells in Graves' hyperthyroidism and ophthalmopathy. Using RNA transcripts as the source, TCR beta CDR3 regions were amplified. During a first-round RT-PCR of the TCR CDR3, the HTBI primer set was used. Via MiXCR, TCRdb re-called the multiplex PCR reads, giving one row per CDR3 protein. The sample has 450,000 to 650,000 distinct CDR3 sequences, 20% to 25% seen once. The sample taken for sequencing was blood. Every receptor here comes from a man between 18 and 35 years old with Graves' hyperthyroidism.

There are many counts of this clonotype. This sequence joins TRBV9 and TRBJ2-5; 11 nucleotides match TRBD1. The germline V gene has CDR1 SGDLS and CDR2 YYNGEE. The V gene end was trimmed by 6 bases and the J gene end by 4 bases; junction bases not matched to a gene: 8. The CDR3 is 15 residues long. CDR3 sequence (DNA): TGTGCCAGCACCATAGGACAGGGGGCTGGAGAGACCCAGTACTTC. Residues: CASTIGQGAGETQYF.

The table lists this clonotype with many counts. The V call is TRBV6-1, the J call TRBJ1-5; TRBD1 matches at 9 bases. The junction had 5 bases not matched to a gene; V was cut back by 4 bases and J by 4 bases. There are 15 residues in the CDR3. Per germline, CDR1 MNHNS and CDR2 SASEGT. The CDR3 bases are TGTGCCAGCAGTGTTACAGGGGGCTTGAATCAGCCCCAGCATTTT. Its translation: CASSVTGGLNQPQHF.

This clonotype was seen many times. The V call is TRBV19, the J call TRBJ1-5; D ambiguous. The CDR3 runs to 14 residues. With 6 bases removed from V and 5 bases from J, the gap between germline ends came to 14 bases. Looked up from germline, CDR1 is LNHDA and CDR2 is SQIVND (reference sequence). The CDR3 DNA reads TGTGCCAGTAGCGTCAGTCTGTTCGATCAGCCCCAGCATTTT. This sequence encodes CASSVSLFDQPQHF.

This clonotype has a count of ten or more. The chain joins TRBV6-5 to TRBJ2-5, with D hard to call. V was clipped by 0 bases and J by 3 bases, with 11 bases between them. CDR3 length: 15 residues. Germline V gives CDR1 MNHEY, CDR2 SVGAGI. For the CDR3, the DNA is TGTGCCAGCAGTTACTCGAGCTGGGGTGAAGAGACCCAGTACTTC. Protein sequence: CASSYSSWGEETQYF.

This clonotype was seen many times. V and J are TRBV2 and TRBJ2-5; TRBD1 agrees at 10 bases. The V segment lost 6 bases and the J segment 4 bases; nucleotides outside the gene matches: 2. Germline loops: CDR1 SNHLY, CDR2 FYNNEI. The CDR3 contains 13 residues. The CDR3 nucleotides are TGTGCCAGCAGCGGGACAGGGGCAGAGACCCAGTACTTC. Its translation is CASSGTGAETQYF.

This clonotype has a count of ten or more. The V call is TRBV6-1, the J call TRBJ1-1; no firm D call. This CDR3 is 13 amino acids long. Germline values: CDR1 MNHNS, CDR2 SASEGT. The germline V and J ends were trimmed by 6 bases and 10 bases, with 18 bases remaining between them. CDR3 nucleotides: TGTGCCAGCAGCCCGATTATGATGGAGACAGCTTTCTTT. Translated, it gives CASSPIMMETAFF.

V and J are TRBV3-1 and TRBJ2-7, with no clear D. This CDR3 region has 13 residues. Germline CDR1 and CDR2: LGHDT and YNNKEL (reference sequence). V was shortened by 3 bases and J by 5 bases, with 11 bases between the two germline ends. CDR3 residues: CASSHSVYDEQYF. In DNA form, the CDR3 reads TGTGCCAGCAGCCATTCCGTCTACGACGAGCAGTACTTC.

J is TRBJ2-5 and V is TRBV6-1, with unresolved D. Germline lookup yields CDR1 MNHNS and CDR2 SASEGT. This CDR3 spans 14 amino acids. Deletions cut 4 bases from V and 4 bases from J, with 13 bases between. In nucleotides, the CDR3 is TGTGCCAGCAGTGCTCTTAGGATTGTAGAGACCCAGTACTTC. Translated, it gives CASSALRIVETQYF.

This rearrangement joins TRBV6-1 to TRBJ2-5, with 7 bases fitting TRBD2. J was trimmed by 5 bases and V by 1 base; bases with no gene match: 7. The CDR3 runs to 15 residues. Germline lookup yields CDR1 MNHNS and CDR2 SASEGT. CDR3 in amino acids: CASSEGGGLDETQYF. The DNA for the CDR3 is TGTGCCAGCAGTGAAGGAGGAGGACTAGACGAGACCCAGTACTTC.

This clonotype was detected ten times or more. A much larger clone sits a single nucleotide away, making a read error possible. This chain links TRBV12-3 or TRBV12-4 with TRBJ2-5, with a possible D match to TRBD2 (6 bases). This CDR3 contains 15 residues. This CDR3 reads CASTLVGTPQETKYF. CDR3 in DNA: TGTGCCAGCACCTTAGTGGGGACTCCTCAAGAGACCAAGTACTTC.

The sample holds many counts of this clonotype. J is TRBJ2-7 and V is TRBV20-1; 7 bases are a match to TRBD1. The CDR3 extends over 13 amino acids. The V segment lost 2 bases and the J segment 7 bases; nucleotides outside the gene matches: 8. Per germline, CDR1 DFQATT and CDR2 SNEGSKA (reference sequence). CDR3 protein: CSARYDRVWEQYF. CDR3 DNA sequence: TGCAGTGCTAGATACGACAGGGTTTGGGAGCAGTACTTC.

This clonotype was observed many times. The V and J genes are TRBV29-1 and TRBJ1-1, with 8 bases identical to TRBD1. Germline V gene lookup returns CDR1 SQVTM and CDR2 ANQGSEA. The CDR3 sequence is 13 residues long. V dropped 7 bases and J dropped 4; count of bases not matched to a gene: 8. The CDR3, as DNA: TGCAGCGGCGGGACAGGTTTGGGCACTGAAGCTTTCTTT. Amino acid sequence: CSGGTGLGTEAFF.

The chain recombines TRBV20-1 with TRBJ1-5; D is unclear. Germline V gene sequence: CDR1 DFQATT, CDR2 SNEGSKA (reference sequence). This CDR3 spans 13 amino acids. Trimming removed 5 bases at V and 1 base at J, with 9 bases between. This chain's CDR3 is CSAAADSNQPQHF. The CDR3 DNA sequence: TGCAGTGCTGCCGCGGACAGCAATCAGCCCCAGCATTTT.

This clonotype was detected a few times. The chain links TRBV12-3 or TRBV12-4 to TRBJ1-1, with D maybe TRBD1 (6 bases). V shed 6 bases and J shed 4 bases, with 24 bases lying between them. CDR3 length: 17 amino acids. This CDR3 reads CASSPGPTGKLGTEAFF. CDR3 DNA: TGTGCCAGCAGCCCTGGGCCGACAGGCAAGTTGGGCACTGAAGCTTTCTTT.

This clonotype has ten or more counts. The chain links TRBV2 to TRBJ1-5; TRBD1 aligns across 7 bases. In germline, CDR1 is SNHLY, CDR2 FYNNEI. Trimming cost V 5 bases and J 4 bases; bases outside gene matches: 8. The CDR3 loop spans 15 amino acids. CDR3: CASSLTTGPNQPQHF. CDR3 in DNA: TGTGCCAGCAGTTTAACGACAGGGCCTAATCAGCCCCAGCATTTT. Variable domain in full (rest from reference TRBV2 and TRBJ1-5): EPEVTQTPSHQVTQMGQEVILRCVPISNHLYFYWYRQILGQKVEFLVSFYNNEISEKSEIFDDQFSVERPDGSNFTLKIRSTKLEDSAMYFCASSLTTGPNQPQHFGDGTRLSIL.

This clonotype has at least ten counts. V is TRBV28 and J is TRBJ1-2; no definite D call. The germline V gene encodes CDR1 MDHEN and CDR2 SYDVKM. The CDR3 runs to 11 residues. V lost 5 bases, J lost 4 bases, and 5 bases lay in between. The CDR3 DNA follows: TGTGCCAGCAGTGGCCCCTATGGCTACACCTTC. Its translation is CASSGPYGYTF.

The chain carries TRBV20-1 and TRBJ2-7; a weak D match, TRBD1 (5 bases). The CDR3 has 16 amino acids. The germline CDR1 and CDR2 sequences are DFQATT and SNEGSKA (reference sequence). Trimming removed 0 bases from V and 0 bases from J, with 15 bases in between. This chain's CDR3 is CSARESGRVISYEQYF. The DNA of the CDR3 is TGCAGTGCTAGAGAGAGTGGCAGGGTGATCTCCTACGAGCAGTACTTC.

Points on this clonotype: A much larger clonotype is one base distant, so this may be a read error. The chain carries TRBV6-5 and TRBJ2-7, with D perhaps matching TRBD1 (6 bases). Germline values: CDR1 MNHEY, CDR2 SVGAGI. This CDR3 contains 14 residues. DNA for the CDR3: TGTGCCATCAGTTATGAGGACAGCACCTACGAGCAGTACTTC. Protein product: CAISYEDSTYEQYF.

This clonotype has a count of ten or more. The chain links TRBV5-1 to TRBJ2-7, with D possibly matching TRBD2 (5 bases). The germline V gene has CDR1 SGHRS and CDR2 YFSETQ. V was clipped by 3 bases and J by 4 bases, with 11 bases between them. The CDR3 spans 13 residues. In DNA, the CDR3 is TGCGCCAGCAGCTCCCCAACGGGATACGAGCAGTACTTC. Amino acid sequence: CASSSPTGYEQYF.

This clonotype was detected only a few times. The chain couples TRBV19 to TRBJ1-2; possible D gene TRBD1, 6 bases. The germline V and J ends were trimmed by 7 bases and 8 bases, with 23 bases remaining between them. In germline, CDR1 is LNHDA, CDR2 SQIVND (reference sequence). CDR3 size: 15 residues. CDR3 bases: TGTGCCAGTACCTCGGGGGCGCCGAACTTGAGCGGCTACACCTTC. As protein: CASTSGAPNLSGYTF.

This clonotype has a count of ten or more. J is TRBJ1-3 and V is TRBV28; 8 positions match TRBD1. The CDR3 runs to 14 residues. Germline assignment: CDR1 MDHEN and CDR2 SYDVKM. The J segment lost 2 bases and the V segment lost 5 bases, leaving 2 bases of the junction unmatched. The CDR3: CASSVQGAGNTIYF. The CDR3, as DNA: TGTGCCAGCAGTGTACAGGGGGCTGGAAACACCATATATTTT.

This clonotype occurred many times. This chain joins TRBV30 and TRBJ2-7; the D is unclear. Trimming shortened V by 0 bases and J by 5 bases, and 14 bases separated the two germline ends. CDR1 GTSNPN and CDR2 SVGIG come from the germline V gene (reference sequence). The CDR3 is 14 amino acids. CDR3 in DNA: TGTGCCTGGAGTGTACCTGGCCCTGGGAACGAGCAGTACTTC. Its protein is CAWSVPGPGNEQYF.

This clonotype was counted at least ten times. The J gene is TRBJ1-1, the V gene TRBV11-1, with TRBD1 as a possible D gene (5 bases). The germline V gene has CDR1 SGHAT and CDR2 FQDESV (reference sequence). This CDR3 is 16 amino acids long. The V and J ends lost 2 bases and 4 bases respectively, with 17 bases between them. CDR3 sequence: CASSLPIPGAGTEAFF. The CDR3 nucleotides are TGTGCCAGCAGCTTACCCATTCCCGGGGCAGGCACTGAAGCTTTCTTT. The whole variable domain, remainder taken from reference TRBV11-1 and TRBJ1-1, is EAEVAQSPRYKITEKSQAVAFWCDPISGHATLYWYRQILGQGPELLVQFQDESVVDDSQLPKDRFSAERLKGVDSTLKIQPAELGDSAMYLCASSLPIPGAGTEAFFGQGTRLTVV.

The chain carries TRBV6-1 and TRBJ2-2; TRBD2 agrees at 13 bases. This CDR3 is 16 amino acids long. V lost 5 bases, J lost 7 bases, and 7 bases stayed unmatched. Looked up from germline, CDR1 is MNHNS and CDR2 is SASEGT. The CDR3 loop is CASSHGLAGDHGELFF. CDR3 coding DNA: TGTGCCAGCAGTCATGGACTAGCGGGAGATCACGGGGAGCTGTTTTTT.